This record covers a single T cell receptor beta chain. Its antigen is unknown. CDR1 is MGHRA and CDR2 is YSYEKL in the germline V gene. Trimming cost V 3 bases and J 8 bases; bases outside gene matches: 11. The CDR3 sequence is 16 residues long. This sample is drawn from a study of OX40 agonist ivuxolimab in advanced cancers. Study information: Cancers in dose escalation were hepatocellular, melanoma, renal cell and head and neck. Mean age roughly 65 years, range about 20 to 85; roughly 82% male. Points from the study as a whole: Clonal expansion was seen in CD4+ and CD8+ blood T cells by week 6 at 0.1 to 3.0 mg/kg.

Clones were read by immunoSEQ multiplex PCR, and TCRdb kept only the in-frame ones, dropping some. The table shows 55,000 to 70,000 clones, with roughly four fifths occurring only once. Patients were excluded for autoimmune disease history or systemic immunosuppression. The TCR comes from an adult with an advanced solid tumor such as melanoma, head and neck, liver or kidney cancer. The chain uses TRBV4-1 and TRBJ2-1; TRBD1 agrees at 9 bases. Sequencing was performed on CD4+ or CD8+ T cells sorted from blood, taken in a trial of the OX40 agonist ivuxolimab. The CDR3 is CASSQEQTGGVYEQFF. The CDR3 nucleotides read TGCGCCAGCAGCCAGGAACAGACAGGGGGGGTCTATGAGCAGTTCTTC.